By sample share, the clone carrying this TCR beta chain is medium-sized. The data derive from a study of beta chain features in type 1 diabetes. The germline gives CDR1 GTSNPN, CDR2 SVGIG (reference sequence). V was clipped by 3 bases and J by 7 bases, with 16 bases between them. The CDR3 totals 13 residues. All of the isolated RNA was reverse transcribed, so expressed TCRB transcripts were sequenced. Repertoires were generated with immunoSEQ multiplex PCR, while TCRdb's copy carries only in-frame clones and drops some. The table includes around 21,000 clones, approximately 50% detected once. The clonotype originates from a man younger than 30 in good health. Sequenced: stem cell memory CD4+ T cells from blood. The rearrangement uses TRBV30 and TRBJ2-7, with a tentative D call TRBD2 (6 bases). The CDR3 bases are TGTGCCTGGAGCCCGGGGGAGCCACGGGAGCAGTACTTC. It encodes CAWSPGEPREQYF. The variable domain in full, with the rest retrieved from reference TRBV30 and TRBJ2-7, is SQTIHQWPATLVQPVGSPLSLECTVEGTSNPNLYWYRQAAGRGLQLLFYSVGIGQISSEVPQNLSASRPQDRQFILSSKKLLLSDSGFYLCAWSPGEPREQYFGPGTRLTVT.